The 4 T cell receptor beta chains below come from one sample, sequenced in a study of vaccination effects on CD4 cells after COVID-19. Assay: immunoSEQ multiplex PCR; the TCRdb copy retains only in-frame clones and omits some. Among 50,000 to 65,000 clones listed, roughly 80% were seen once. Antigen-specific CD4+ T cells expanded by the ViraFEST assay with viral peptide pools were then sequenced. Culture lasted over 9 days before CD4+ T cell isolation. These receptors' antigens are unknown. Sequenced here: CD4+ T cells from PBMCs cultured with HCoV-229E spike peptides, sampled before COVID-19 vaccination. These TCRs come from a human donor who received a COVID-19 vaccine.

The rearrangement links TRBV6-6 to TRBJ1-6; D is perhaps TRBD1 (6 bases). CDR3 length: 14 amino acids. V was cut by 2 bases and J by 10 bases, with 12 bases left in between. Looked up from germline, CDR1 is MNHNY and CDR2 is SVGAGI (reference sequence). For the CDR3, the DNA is TGTGCCAGCAGTTACCCGAACAGGGACTCACCCCTCCACTTT. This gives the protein CASSYPNRDSPLHF.

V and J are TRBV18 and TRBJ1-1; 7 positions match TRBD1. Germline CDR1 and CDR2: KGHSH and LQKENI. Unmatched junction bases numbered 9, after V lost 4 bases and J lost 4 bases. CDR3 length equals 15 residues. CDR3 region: CASSLLGTESTEAFF. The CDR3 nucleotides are TGTGCCAGCTCACTCCTCGGGACAGAGTCCACTGAAGCTTTCTTT.

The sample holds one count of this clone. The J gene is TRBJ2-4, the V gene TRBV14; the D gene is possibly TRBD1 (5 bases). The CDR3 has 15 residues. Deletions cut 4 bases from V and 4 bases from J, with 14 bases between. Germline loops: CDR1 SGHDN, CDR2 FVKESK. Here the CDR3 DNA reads TGTGCCAGCAGCCTCGGTTTGGCAGGGAAAAACATTCAGTACTTC. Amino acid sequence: CASSLGLAGKNIQYF.

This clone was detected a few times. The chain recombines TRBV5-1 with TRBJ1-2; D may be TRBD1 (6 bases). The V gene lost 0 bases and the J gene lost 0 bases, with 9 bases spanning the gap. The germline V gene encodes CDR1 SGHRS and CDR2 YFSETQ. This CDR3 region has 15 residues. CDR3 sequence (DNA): TGCGCCAGCAGCTTGGACAGGGCCTCTAACTATGGCTACACCTTC. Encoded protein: CASSLDRASNYGYTF.